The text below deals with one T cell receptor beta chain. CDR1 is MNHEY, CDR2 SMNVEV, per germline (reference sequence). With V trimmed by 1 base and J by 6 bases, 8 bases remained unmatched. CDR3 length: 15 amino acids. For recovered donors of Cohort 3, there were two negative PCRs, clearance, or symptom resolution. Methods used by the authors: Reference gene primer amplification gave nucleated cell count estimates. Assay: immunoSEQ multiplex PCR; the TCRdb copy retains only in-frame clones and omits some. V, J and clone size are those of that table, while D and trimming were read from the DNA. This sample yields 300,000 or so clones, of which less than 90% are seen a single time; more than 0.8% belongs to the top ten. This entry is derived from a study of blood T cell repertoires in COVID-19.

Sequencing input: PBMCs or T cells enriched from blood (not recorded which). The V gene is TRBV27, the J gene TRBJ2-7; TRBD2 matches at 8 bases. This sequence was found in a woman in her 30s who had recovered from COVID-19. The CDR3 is CASSLYQRGPGEQYF. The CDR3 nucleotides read TGTGCCAGCAGTTTATATCAGCGGGGGCCGGGCGAGCAGTACTTC.